The subject of this entry is one T cell receptor (beta chain). This record belongs to a study of blood T cell repertoires in COVID-19. Measured with immunoSEQ multiplex PCR; TCRdb has only the in-frame clones, and not every one. The table records around 250,000 clones, 80% to 95% of them present only once. The CDR3 is 13 amino acids. Germline loops: CDR1 KGHSH, CDR2 LQKENI. The ends were cut back, 3 bases at V and 2 bases at J, with 6 bases in the middle. The clonotype comes from a man in his forties or fifties who had been exposed to COVID-19. V gene TRBV18 combines with J gene TRBJ2-3; D is uncertain. The sample comprised PBMCs or T cells enriched from blood (not recorded which). CDR3 protein: CASSPSVTDTQYF. In DNA form, the CDR3 reads TGTGCCAGCTCACCCTCCGTCACAGATACGCAGTATTTT.